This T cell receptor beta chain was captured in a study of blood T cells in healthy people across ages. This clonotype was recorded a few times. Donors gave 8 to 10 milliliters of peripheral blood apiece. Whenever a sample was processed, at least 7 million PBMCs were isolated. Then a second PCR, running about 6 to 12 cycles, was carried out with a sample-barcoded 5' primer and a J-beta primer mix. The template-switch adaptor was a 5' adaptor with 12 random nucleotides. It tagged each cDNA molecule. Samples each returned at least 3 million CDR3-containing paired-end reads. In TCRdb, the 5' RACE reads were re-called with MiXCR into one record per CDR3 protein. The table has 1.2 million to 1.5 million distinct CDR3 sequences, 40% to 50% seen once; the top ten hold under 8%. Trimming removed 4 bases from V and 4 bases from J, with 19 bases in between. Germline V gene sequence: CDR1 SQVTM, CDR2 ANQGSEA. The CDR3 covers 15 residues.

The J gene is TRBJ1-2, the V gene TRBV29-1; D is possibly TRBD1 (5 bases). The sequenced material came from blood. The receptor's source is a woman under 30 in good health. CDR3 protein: CSVGGRDGEPYGYTF. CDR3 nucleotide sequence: TGCAGCGTTGGGGGGAGGGACGGAGAGCCCTATGGCTACACCTTC.